This T cell receptor beta chain was retrieved from a study of OX40 agonist ivuxolimab in advanced cancers. Turning to the study itself: Patients received ivuxolimab, an agonistic anti-OX40 (CD134) antibody. General observations from the study: Partly responding patients at 0.1-3.0 mg/kg showed some of the smallest clonal expansion. The specificity for antigen of the expanded peripheral T cells was not determined.

Here immunoSEQ multiplex PCR was the method, and the copy in TCRdb shows in-frame clones only, minus some. The data contain about 83,000 clones, roughly four fifths of them seen just once; the ten biggest clones take up 1.5% to 2%. This clone was counted once. Its antigen is not identified. The sample was CD4+ or CD8+ T cells sorted from blood, taken in a trial of the OX40 agonist ivuxolimab. This TCR came from an adult with an advanced solid tumor such as melanoma, head and neck, liver or kidney cancer.

The CDR3 is CASSYSGRFAGGGYTF. The CDR3 DNA is TGTGCCAGCAGTTACTCAGGCCGGTTTGCGGGTGGTGGCTACACCTTC. This sequence joins TRBV6-5 and TRBJ1-2, with D uncertain. This CDR3 region has 16 residues. V was trimmed by 0 bases and J by 7 bases, leaving 18 bases between them. CDR1 and CDR2 (germline): MNHEY, SVGAGI.